This TCR beta chain was obtained from a study of tumour-infiltrating T cells in Burkitt lymphoma. Study in general: Productive clonality predicted overall and progression-free survival.

For this clone: Its target is not known.

The V gene end was trimmed by 4 bases and the J gene end by 7 bases; junction bases not matched to a gene: 11. Germline CDR1 and CDR2: SQVTM and ANQGSEA. The CDR3 runs 15 residues. Only in-frame clones appear in the TCRdb table, and some are missing; sequencing was by immunoSEQ multiplex PCR. The profile shows 46,000 or so clones, around 30% of them singletons. The study's findings and limits: Several public clonotypes were shared across many Burkitt lymphoma patients.

The sequence was obtained from a human donor with Burkitt lymphoma. Sequencing input: tumor tissue. The V and J genes are TRBV29-1 and TRBJ1-5; 9 bases agree with TRBD1. The CDR3 here is CSVASGQGMRQPQHF. The DNA of the CDR3 is TGCAGCGTTGCCTCGGGACAGGGTATGAGACAGCCCCAGCATTTT.